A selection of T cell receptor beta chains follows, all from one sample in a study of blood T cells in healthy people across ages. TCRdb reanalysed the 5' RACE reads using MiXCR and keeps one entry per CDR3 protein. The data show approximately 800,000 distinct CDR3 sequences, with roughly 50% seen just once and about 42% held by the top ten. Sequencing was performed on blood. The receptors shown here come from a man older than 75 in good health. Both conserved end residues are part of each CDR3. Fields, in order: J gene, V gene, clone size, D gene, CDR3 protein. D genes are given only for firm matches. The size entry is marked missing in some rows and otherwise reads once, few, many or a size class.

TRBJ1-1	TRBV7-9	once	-	CASSRQAVNTEAFF
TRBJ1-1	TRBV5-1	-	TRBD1	CASSREGAGVLTEAFF
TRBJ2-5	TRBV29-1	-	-	CSGGSGQAYF
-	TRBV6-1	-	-	CASSSQRQGSEQYF
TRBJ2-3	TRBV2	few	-	CASSGATQYF
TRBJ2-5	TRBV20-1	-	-	CSARDSAGPGEQYF
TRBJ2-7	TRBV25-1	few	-	CASSEYSDEQYF
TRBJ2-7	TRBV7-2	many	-	CASSPGRYEQYF
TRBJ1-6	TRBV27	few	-	CASSLQGFSPLHF
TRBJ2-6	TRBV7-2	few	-	CASSPAGGGGANVLTF
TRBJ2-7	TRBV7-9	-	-	CASSLVQSSSYEQYF
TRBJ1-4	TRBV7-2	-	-	CASMRGAKERLFF
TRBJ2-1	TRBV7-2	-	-	CASSPPRLLNNEQFF
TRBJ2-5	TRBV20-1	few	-	CSAYREEAQYF
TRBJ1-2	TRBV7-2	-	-	CASSLGVGTYGYTF
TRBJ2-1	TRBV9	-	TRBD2	CASSAGAGDYTEQFF
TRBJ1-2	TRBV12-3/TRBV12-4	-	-	CASSPRERIYGYTF
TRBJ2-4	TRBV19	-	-	CASSIKGALQYF
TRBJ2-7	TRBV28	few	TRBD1	CASRRTGGGEQYF
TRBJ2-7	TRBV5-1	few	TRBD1	CASSLPGTGNEQYF
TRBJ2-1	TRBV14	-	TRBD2	CASTQAGGPGNEQFF
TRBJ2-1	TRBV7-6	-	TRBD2	CASSLVPAGGSYNEQFF
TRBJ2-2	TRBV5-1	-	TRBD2	CASSLLAGASGELFF
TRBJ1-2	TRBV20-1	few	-	CSAKGFGYGYTF
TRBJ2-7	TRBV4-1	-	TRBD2	CASSPGTSRPYEQYF
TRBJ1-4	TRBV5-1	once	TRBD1	CASSLMARDRGEKLFF
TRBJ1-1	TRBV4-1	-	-	CASSQPPASEAFF
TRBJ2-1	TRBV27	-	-	CASSLLLTSSYNEQFF
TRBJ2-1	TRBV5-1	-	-	CASSSPPNNEQFF
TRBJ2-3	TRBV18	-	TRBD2	CASSPFSGLAITDTQYF
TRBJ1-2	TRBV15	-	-	CATSRGKAGNYGYTF
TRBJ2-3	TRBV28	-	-	CASRAGNTDTQYF
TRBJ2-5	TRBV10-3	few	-	CAISESQHGLETQYF
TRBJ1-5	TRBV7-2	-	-	CASSFGPAGANQPQHF
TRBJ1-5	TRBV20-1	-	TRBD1	CSAEQGANQPQHF
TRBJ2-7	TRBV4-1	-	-	CASSQPTGPRSYEQYF
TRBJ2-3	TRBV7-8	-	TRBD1	CASSLDRGFGDTQYF
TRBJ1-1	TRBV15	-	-	CATSRVAGRKNTEAFF
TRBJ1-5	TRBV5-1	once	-	CASSIGSNQPQHF
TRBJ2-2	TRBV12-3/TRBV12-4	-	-	CASSLAGFPKTSTGELFF
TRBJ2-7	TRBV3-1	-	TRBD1	CASSQDIGTANIYEQYF
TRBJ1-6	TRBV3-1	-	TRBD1	CASSQLPGTAYNSPLHF
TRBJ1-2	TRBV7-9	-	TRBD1	CASSPRTGLDGYTF
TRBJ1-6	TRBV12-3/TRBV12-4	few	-	CASSLPGILNSPLHF
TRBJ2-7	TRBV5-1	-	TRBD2	CASSPGAGGPFEQYF
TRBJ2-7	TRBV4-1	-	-	CASSQEGRDASSYNEQYF
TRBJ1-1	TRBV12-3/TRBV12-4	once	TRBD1	CASSTGQGVTFF
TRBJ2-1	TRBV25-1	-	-	CASSPRRAPYNEQFF